The next 15 T cell receptor beta chains were all read from a single sample in a study of T cell responses to AZD1222 COVID-19 vaccine. Profiled with immunoSEQ multiplex PCR; TCRdb holds only in-frame clones, not every one. This table has 80,000 to 95,000 clones, approximately 90% appearing once. This material consisted of peripheral blood, taken 28 days after the second AZD1222 dose. These TCRs come from an adult who received the AZD1222 COVID-19 vaccine.

CDR3 sequence (DNA): TGTGCCAGCAGTGAATACAGGGCTGGAAACACCATATATTTT. Amino acids: CASSEYRAGNTIYF. The genes are TRBV2 and TRBJ1-3; weak D call: TRBD1 (6 bases). Trimming stripped 2 bases from V and 2 bases from J, with 7 bases between. Germline loops: CDR1 SNHLY, CDR2 FYNNEI. The CDR3 length is 14 residues.

This rearrangement joins TRBV2 to TRBJ2-7, with 7 nucleotides matching TRBD1. Germline CDR1 SNHLY, CDR2 FYNNEI. The CDR3 has 15 residues. Trimming removed 0 bases from V and 1 base from J; junction bases left unmatched: 3. CDR3 in amino acids: CASSEATGRSYEQYF. The DNA for the CDR3 is TGTGCCAGCAGTGAAGCGACAGGGAGATCCTACGAGCAGTACTTC. Full variable domain (outside the CDR3, taken from reference TRBV2 and TRBJ2-7): EPEVTQTPSHQVTQMGQEVILRCVPISNHLYFYWYRQILGQKVEFLVSFYNNEISEKSEIFDDQFSVERPDGSNFTLKIRSTKLEDSAMYFCASSEATGRSYEQYFGPGTRLTVT.

This clone was seen only once. The rearrangement joins TRBV27 to TRBJ2-3; tentative D call: TRBD1 (6 bases). CDR1 MNHEY and CDR2 SMNVEV come from the germline V gene (reference sequence). Trimming took 7 bases from V and 10 from J, leaving 12 bases between them. This CDR3 region has 11 residues. CDR3 DNA: TGTGCCAGCACAGGGTCAGGGGCGCAGTATTTT. This sequence encodes CASTGSGAQYF.

A single count supports this clone. This sequence joins TRBV19 and TRBJ1-1, with D possibly matching TRBD1 (5 bases). Trimming left V 6 bases short and J 0 bases short, with 14 bases between. The germline V gene encodes CDR1 LNHDA and CDR2 SQIVND (reference sequence). The CDR3 spans 15 residues. CDR3 region: CASSQTETMNTEAFF. In DNA form, the CDR3 reads TGTGCCAGTAGCCAGACAGAAACCATGAACACTGAAGCTTTCTTT.

The chain links TRBV18 to TRBJ2-5, with D unclear. The V and J ends lost 6 bases and 1 base respectively, with 12 bases between them. Germline lookup yields CDR1 KGHSH and CDR2 LQKENI. CDR3 length: 14 amino acids. The CDR3 DNA follows: TGTGCCAGCTCCGCTAGGGCGCTCCAAGAGACCCAGTACTTC. Amino acids: CASSARALQETQYF.

The chain combines TRBV5-1 with TRBJ2-2; D may be TRBD1 (6 bases). Trimming removed 4 bases from V and 6 bases from J, with 13 bases in between. This CDR3 has 14 amino acids. Germline CDR1 and CDR2: SGHRS and YFSETQ. The CDR3, as DNA: TGCGCCAGCAGCGTCGGGACACCCTCCGGGGAGCTGTTTTTT. Its translation is CASSVGTPSGELFF. The full variable domain, with the rest looked up from reference TRBV5-1 and TRBJ2-2, is KAGVTQTPRYLIKTRGQQVTLSCSPISGHRSVSWYQQTPGQGLQFLFEYFSETQRNKGNFPGRFSGRQFSNSRSEMNVSTLELGDSALYLCASSVGTPSGELFFGEGSRLTVL.

The V gene is TRBV11-2, the J gene TRBJ2-7; TRBD1 is a possible D gene (6 bases). Between the trimmed V and J ends, which lost 3 bases and 7 bases, there was a span of 16 bases. CDR3 length: 14 residues. The germline V gene has CDR1 SGHAT and CDR2 FQNNGV. The CDR3 nucleotides read TGTGCCAGCAGCTTTAATCTGGGGGCGTGGGAGCAGTACTTC. This codes for CASSFNLGAWEQYF.

The V and J genes are TRBV6-6 and TRBJ2-7; D is perhaps TRBD2 (6 bases). The CDR3 covers 15 residues. V dropped 4 bases and J dropped 3 bases, with 16 bases sitting between them. Looked up from germline, CDR1 is MNHNY and CDR2 is SVGAGI (reference sequence). In DNA form, the CDR3 reads TGTGCCAGCAGTTTCCCTCCGGGGGATAGCTACGAGCAGTACTTC. It specifies CASSFPPGDSYEQYF.

The chain links TRBV19 to TRBJ2-7; D unclear. V gave up 2 bases and J gave up 0 bases, with 11 bases separating them. The CDR3 sequence is 15 residues long. Germline V gene data show CDR1 as LNHDA and CDR2 as SQIVND (reference sequence). CDR3 loop: CASSIQDVPSYEQYF. The CDR3 DNA reads as TGTGCCAGTAGTATACAGGACGTACCCTCCTACGAGCAGTACTTC. The whole variable domain, remainder taken from reference TRBV19 and TRBJ2-7, is DGGITQSPKYLFRKEGQNVTLSCEQNLNHDAMYWYRQDPGQGLRLIYYSQIVNDFQKGDIAEGYSVSREKKESFPLTVTSAQKNPTAFYLCASSIQDVPSYEQYFGPGTRLTVT.

The chain couples TRBV27 to TRBJ1-6, with 9 positions matching TRBD1. Germline CDR1 reads MNHEY; CDR2 reads SMNVEV (reference sequence). This CDR3 has 17 residues. Losses at the gene ends were 5 bases for V and 2 bases for J; bases not matched to a gene: 7. Written as DNA, the CDR3 is TGTGCCAGCAGTCACGGACAGGGGACCGCCTATAATTCACCCCTCCACTTT. Translated, it gives CASSHGQGTAYNSPLHF.

V and J are TRBV29-1 and TRBJ1-3; the D is unclear. Trimming shortened V by 6 bases and J by 3 bases, and 12 bases separated the two germline ends. This CDR3 comprises 13 residues. The V gene's germline CDR1 is SQVTM and CDR2 ANQGSEA. CDR3 sequence (DNA): TGCAGCGTCCGGCAAGGAGGTGGAAACACCATATATTTT. This translates into CSVRQGGGNTIYF.

The rearrangement uses TRBV6-5 and TRBJ2-7; D is tentatively TRBD1 or TRBD2 (5 bases each). The CDR3 is 15 amino acids. Germline CDR1 reads MNHEY; CDR2 reads SVGAGI. Trimming cost V 8 bases and J 0 bases, with 17 bases left between them. CDR3 in amino acids: CASGNRDAASYEQYF. CDR3 nucleotides: TGTGCCAGCGGAAACCGGGACGCCGCCTCCTACGAGCAGTACTTC.

A note on this clone: Mismatch with germline at one junction end may stem from a read error. The gene calls are TRBV27 and TRBJ1-3; 9 bases line up with TRBD1. The CDR3 loop spans 14 amino acids. Germline V gene sequence: CDR1 MNHEY, CDR2 SMNVEV (reference sequence). CDR3: CASSLSGTGPGVIF. The CDR3 nucleotides are TGTGCCAGCAGTCTTTCCGGGACAGGGCCTGGAGTGATTTTT.

The chain carries TRBV4-1 and TRBJ1-2, with D tentatively TRBD1 (6 bases). The CDR3 is made up of 15 amino acids. Trimming shortened V by 4 bases and J by 2 bases, and 14 bases separated the two germline ends. Germline-derived CDR1 and CDR2 are MGHRA and YSYEKL. The CDR3 nucleotides are TGCGCCAGCAGCCTCGGCCAGGGGCTAAACTATGGCTACACCTTC. Amino acids: CASSLGQGLNYGYTF.

The J gene is TRBJ1-5, the V gene TRBV28; the D gene is possibly TRBD1 (6 bases). V was pared by 6 bases and J by 6 bases, with 15 bases between. CDR1 MDHEN and CDR2 SYDVKM come from the germline V gene. This CDR3 has 14 amino acids. Here the CDR3 DNA reads TGTGCCAGCAGAATTAACAGGGTGGCTCAGCCCCAGCATTTT. Its translation: CASRINRVAQPQHF.